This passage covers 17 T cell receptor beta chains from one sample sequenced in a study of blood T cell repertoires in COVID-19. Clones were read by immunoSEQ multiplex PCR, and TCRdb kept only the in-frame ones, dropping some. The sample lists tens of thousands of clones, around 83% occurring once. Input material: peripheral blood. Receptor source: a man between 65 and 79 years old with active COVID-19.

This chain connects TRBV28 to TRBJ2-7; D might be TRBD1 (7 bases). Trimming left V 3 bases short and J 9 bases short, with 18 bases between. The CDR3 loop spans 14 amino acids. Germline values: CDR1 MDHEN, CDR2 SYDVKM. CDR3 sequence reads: CASSLGQGGRGQYF. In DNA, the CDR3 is TGTGCCAGCAGTTTGGGGCAGGGGGGTAGGGGGCAGTACTTC.

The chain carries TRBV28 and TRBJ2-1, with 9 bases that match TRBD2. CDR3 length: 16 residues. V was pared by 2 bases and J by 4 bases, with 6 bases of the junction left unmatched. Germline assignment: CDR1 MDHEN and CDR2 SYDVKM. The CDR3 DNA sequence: TGTGCCAGCAGTTTAAGGCTCCTAGCGGGGTACAATGAGCAGTTCTTC. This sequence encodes CASSLRLLAGYNEQFF.

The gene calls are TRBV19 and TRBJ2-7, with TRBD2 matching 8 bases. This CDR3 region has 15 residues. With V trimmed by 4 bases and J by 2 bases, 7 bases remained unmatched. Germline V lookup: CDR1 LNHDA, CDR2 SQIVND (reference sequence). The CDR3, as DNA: TGTGCCAGTAGTAGGAGGCCAGCGGGGGCCTACGAGCAGTACTTC. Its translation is CASSRRPAGAYEQYF.

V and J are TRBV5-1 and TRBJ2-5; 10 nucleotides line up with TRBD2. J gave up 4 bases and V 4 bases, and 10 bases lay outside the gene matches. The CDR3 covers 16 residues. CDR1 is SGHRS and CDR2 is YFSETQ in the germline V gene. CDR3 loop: CASSGVSGRAGETQYF. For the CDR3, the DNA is TGCGCCAGCAGCGGAGTCAGCGGGAGGGCGGGAGAGACCCAGTACTTC.

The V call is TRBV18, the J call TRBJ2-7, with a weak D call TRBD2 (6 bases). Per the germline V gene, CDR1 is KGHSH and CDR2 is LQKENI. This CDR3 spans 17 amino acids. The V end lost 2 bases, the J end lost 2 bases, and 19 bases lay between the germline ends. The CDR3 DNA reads TGTGCCAGCTCACCAGGCTTAATCCGGGGGTCTCCCTACGAGCAGTACTTC. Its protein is CASSPGLIRGSPYEQYF.

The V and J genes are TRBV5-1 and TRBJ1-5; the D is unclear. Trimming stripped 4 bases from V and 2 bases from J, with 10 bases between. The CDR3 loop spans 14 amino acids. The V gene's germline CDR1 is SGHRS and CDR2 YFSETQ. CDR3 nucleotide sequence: TGCGCCAGCAGCCCCGGTTTTGGCAATCAGCCCCAGCATTTT. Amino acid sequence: CASSPGFGNQPQHF.

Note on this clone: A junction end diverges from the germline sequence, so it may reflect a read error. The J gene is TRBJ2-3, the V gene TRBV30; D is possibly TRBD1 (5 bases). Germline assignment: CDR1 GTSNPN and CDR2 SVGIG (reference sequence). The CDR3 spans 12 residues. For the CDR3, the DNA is TGTGCTTGGAGTCAGGGCTCCCATGCGCAGTATTTT. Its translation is CAWSQGSHAQYF. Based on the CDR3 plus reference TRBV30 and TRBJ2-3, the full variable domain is SQTIHQWPATLVQPVGSPLSLECTVEGTSNPNLYWYRQAAGRGLQLLFYSVGIGQISSEVPQNLSASRPQDRQFILSSKKLLLSDSGFYLCAWSQGSHAQYFGPGTRLTVL.

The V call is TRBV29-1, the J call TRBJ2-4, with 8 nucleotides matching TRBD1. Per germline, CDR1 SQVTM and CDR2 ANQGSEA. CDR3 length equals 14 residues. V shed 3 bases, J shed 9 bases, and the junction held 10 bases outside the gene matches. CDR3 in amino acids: CSVEARGQGSIQYF. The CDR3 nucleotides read TGCAGCGTTGAGGCCAGGGGGCAGGGGAGCATTCAGTACTTC.

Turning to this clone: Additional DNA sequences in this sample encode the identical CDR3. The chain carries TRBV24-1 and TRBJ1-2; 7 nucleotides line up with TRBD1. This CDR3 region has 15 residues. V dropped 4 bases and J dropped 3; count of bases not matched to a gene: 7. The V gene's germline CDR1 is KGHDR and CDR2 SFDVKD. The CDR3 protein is CATSDTGAPDYGYTF. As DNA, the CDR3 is TGTGCCACCAGTGACACAGGGGCCCCCGACTATGGCTACACCTTC.

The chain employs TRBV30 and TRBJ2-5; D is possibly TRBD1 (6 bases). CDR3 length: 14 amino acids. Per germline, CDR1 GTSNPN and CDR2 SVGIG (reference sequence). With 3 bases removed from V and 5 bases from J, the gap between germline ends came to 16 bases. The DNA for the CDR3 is TGTGCCTGGAGCCCCGCCCCAACAGGGGAGACCCAGTACTTC. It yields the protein CAWSPAPTGETQYF.

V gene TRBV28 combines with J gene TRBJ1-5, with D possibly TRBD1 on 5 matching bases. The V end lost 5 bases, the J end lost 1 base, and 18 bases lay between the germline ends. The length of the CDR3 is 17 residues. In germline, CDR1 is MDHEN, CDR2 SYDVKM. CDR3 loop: CASSPAGSGKSNQPQHF. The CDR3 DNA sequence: TGTGCCAGCAGTCCCGCGGGGTCAGGGAAGAGCAATCAGCCCCAGCATTTT.

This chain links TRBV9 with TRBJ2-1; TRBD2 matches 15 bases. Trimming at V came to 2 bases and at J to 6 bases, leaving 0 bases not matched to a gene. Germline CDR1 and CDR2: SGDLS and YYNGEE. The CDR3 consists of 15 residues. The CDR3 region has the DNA TGTGCCAGCAGCGTGGGACTAGCGGGAGGCAATGAGCAGTTCTTC. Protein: CASSVGLAGGNEQFF.

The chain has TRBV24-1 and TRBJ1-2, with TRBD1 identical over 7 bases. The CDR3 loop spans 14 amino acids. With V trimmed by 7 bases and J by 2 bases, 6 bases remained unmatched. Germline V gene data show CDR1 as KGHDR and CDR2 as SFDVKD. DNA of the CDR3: TGTGCCACCAGCCCGCCGGGACAGAACTATGGCTACACCTTC. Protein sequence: CATSPPGQNYGYTF.

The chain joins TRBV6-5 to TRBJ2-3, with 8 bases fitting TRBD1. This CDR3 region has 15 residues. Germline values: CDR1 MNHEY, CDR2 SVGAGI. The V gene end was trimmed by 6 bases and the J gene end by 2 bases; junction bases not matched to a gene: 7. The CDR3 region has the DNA TGTGCCAGCAGCCGGGACAGGACCTTCACAGATACGCAGTATTTT. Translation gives CASSRDRTFTDTQYF.

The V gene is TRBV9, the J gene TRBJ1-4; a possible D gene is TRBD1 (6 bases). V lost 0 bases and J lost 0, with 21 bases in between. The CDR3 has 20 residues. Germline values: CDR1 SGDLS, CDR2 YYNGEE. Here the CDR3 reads CASSVAPGGGAGATNEKLFF. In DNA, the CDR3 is TGTGCCAGCAGCGTAGCTCCCGGCGGGGGCGCGGGGGCAACTAATGAAAAACTGTTTTTT.

The CDR3 DNA reads TGCGCCAGCAGCCCCCCAAGCGGGAACACCGGGGAGCTGTTTTTT. Amino acids: CASSPPSGNTGELFF. The chain couples TRBV5-1 to TRBJ2-2, with D tentatively TRBD2 (5 bases). The V end lost 4 bases, the J end lost 1 base, and 11 bases lay between the germline ends. The CDR3 contains 15 residues. Per germline, CDR1 SGHRS and CDR2 YFSETQ.

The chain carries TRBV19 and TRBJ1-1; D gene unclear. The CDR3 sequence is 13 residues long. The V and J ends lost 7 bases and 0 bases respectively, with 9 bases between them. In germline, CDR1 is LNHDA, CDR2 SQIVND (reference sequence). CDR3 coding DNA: TGTGCCAGTACCACCGGGATGAACACTGAAGCTTTCTTT. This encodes CASTTGMNTEAFF.